Presented here are 29 T cell receptor beta chains from one specimen sequenced in a study of T cells in Graves' hyperthyroidism and ophthalmopathy. RNA transcripts served as the template for amplifying TCR beta CDR3 regions. In the first-round RT-PCR of the TCR CDR3, the HTBI primer set was used. TCRdb ran MiXCR on the multiplex PCR reads and lists one entry per CDR3 protein. The sample yields fewer than 600,000 distinct CDR3 sequences, approximately 15% seen once. Sequenced material: blood. All receptors derive from a woman younger than 30 with Graves' hyperthyroidism.

This clonotype was seen a handful of times. The chain employs TRBV6-5 and TRBJ1-2; D is possibly TRBD1 (5 bases). Germline V gives CDR1 MNHEY, CDR2 SVGAGI. This CDR3 is built from 16 residues. The V end was cut by 4 bases, the J end by 2 bases, with 17 bases between. The CDR3 spells CASSSIPGTLNYGYTF. The CDR3 coding sequence is TGTGCCAGCAGTTCCATCCCTGGGACGCTCAACTATGGCTACACCTTC.

This clonotype was counted at least ten times. The V call is TRBV6-1, the J call TRBJ2-5; TRBD2 agrees at 7 bases. This CDR3 has 15 residues. Looked up from germline, CDR1 is MNHNS and CDR2 is SASEGT. The junction had 7 bases not matched to a gene; V was cut back by 5 bases and J by 1 base. The DNA of the CDR3 is TGTGCCAGCAGTTCCTGGGAGGGCCTCCAAGAGACCCAGTACTTC. Translation: CASSSWEGLQETQYF.

This clonotype was counted only a few times. The chain recombines TRBV6-1 with TRBJ2-7; D assignment may be TRBD1 or TRBD2 (6 bases each). CDR1 is MNHNS and CDR2 is SASEGT in the germline V gene. This CDR3 is built from 14 residues. Trimming cost V 8 bases and J 3 bases, with 17 bases left between them. CDR3 in amino acids: CASHREGGFYEQYV. The CDR3 DNA reads as TGTGCCAGCCACAGGGAAGGAGGGTTCTACGAGCAGTACGTC.

In the case of this clonotype: A much larger clone lies one base from this, so it may be a read error. No conserved phenylalanine or tryptophan ends this CDR3, so it is likely a read error. The chain uses TRBV30 and TRBJ2-3; D not certain. Germline lookup yields CDR1 GTSNPN and CDR2 SVGIG (reference sequence). V was trimmed by 0 bases and J by 2 bases, leaving 3 bases between them. The length of the CDR3 is 12 residues. The DNA for the CDR3 is TGTGCCTGGAGTGTACTCACAGATACGCAGTATTCT. It translates to CAWSVLTDTQYS.

This clonotype was counted ten times or more. The rearrangement links TRBV6-1 to TRBJ1-2, with 7 bases that match TRBD1. The V gene end was trimmed by 8 bases and the J gene end by 0 bases; junction bases not matched to a gene: 6. The CDR3 has 14 amino acids. The germline V gene encodes CDR1 MNHNS and CDR2 SASEGT. The CDR3 nucleotides read TGTGCCAGCGATAAACAGGGGACTAACTATGGCTACACCTTC. Amino acids: CASDKQGTNYGYTF.

This clonotype appeared once. It may be a read error: a sequence one base away is much more abundant. The genes are TRBV20-1 and TRBJ2-1; 7 positions agree with TRBD2. Germline loops: CDR1 DFQATT, CDR2 SNEGSKA (reference sequence). CDR3 length equals 15 residues. CDR3 DNA sequence: TGCAGTGCTAGAGAAGCGAGACTAGCCGGTCATGAGCACTTCTTC. It translates to CSAREARLAGHEHFF.

This sequence joins TRBV19 and TRBJ1-1, with D perhaps TRBD1 (5 bases). There are 16 residues in the CDR3. Germline loops: CDR1 LNHDA, CDR2 SQIVND (reference sequence). V lost 0 bases and J 0 bases, leaving 11 bases between the germline ends. The CDR3 DNA reads as TGTGCCAGTAGTATAGATGGGGCCTACATGAACACTGAAGCTTTCTTT. Its translation is CASSIDGAYMNTEAFF.

In this sample, this clonotype turned up many times. The chain recombines TRBV20-1 with TRBJ2-7; TRBD2 matches at 7 bases. The CDR3 totals 13 residues. The germline CDR1 and CDR2 sequences are DFQATT and SNEGSKA (reference sequence). V dropped 2 bases and J dropped 5; count of bases not matched to a gene: 6. CDR3 sequence reads: CSARRGRGDEQYV. For the CDR3, the DNA is TGCAGTGCTAGACGCGGGAGAGGCGACGAGCAGTACGTC.

This clonotype was observed a few times. The chain carries TRBV27 and TRBJ1-3; 7 nucleotides align to TRBD1. The CDR3 extends over 16 amino acids. CDR1 is MNHEY and CDR2 is SMNVEV in the germline V gene (reference sequence). Trimming cost V 5 bases and J 4 bases; bases outside gene matches: 11. The chain's CDR3 is CASSPLGQTGGNTIYF. CDR3 sequence (DNA): TGTGCCAGCAGTCCCTTGGGACAGACGGGAGGAAACACCATATATTTT.

This clonotype was seen once. As DNA, the CDR3 is TGTGCCAGCAGCTTAGCCGGACAGTCGCGACGGGAAAAACTGTTTTTT. Protein sequence: CASSLAGQSRREKLFF. The chain employs TRBV7-6 and TRBJ1-4; the D gene is possibly TRBD1 (6 bases). V lost 0 bases and J lost 8, with 16 bases in between. The germline CDR1 and CDR2 sequences are SGHVS and FNYEAQ. The CDR3 sequence is 16 residues long.

This clonotype has ten or more counts. This chain joins TRBV14 and TRBJ2-1; 14 bases map to TRBD2. V was pared by 1 base and J by 5 bases, with 4 bases of the junction left unmatched. This CDR3 region has 17 residues. Germline V CDR1 and CDR2: SGHDN, FVKESK. In DNA, the CDR3 is TGTGCCAGCAGCCAAGCGGGACTAGCGGGAGTAGACAATGAGCAGTTCTTC. It translates to CASSQAGLAGVDNEQFF.

The chain links TRBV29-1 to TRBJ2-1; no reliable D call. V shed 1 base and J shed 0 bases, with 10 bases lying between them. This CDR3 region has 15 residues. Looked up from germline, CDR1 is SQVTM and CDR2 is ANQGSEA. This CDR3 is CSVEGTASSYNEQFF. The CDR3 DNA sequence: TGCAGCGTTGAAGGGACCGCCAGCTCCTACAATGAGCAGTTCTTC.

At least ten counts were recorded for this clonotype. V is TRBV28 and J is TRBJ1-1, with D possibly being TRBD1 (5 bases). This CDR3 is built from 13 residues. Trimming cost V 7 bases and J 10 bases, with 19 bases left between them. Germline CDR1 and CDR2: MDHEN and SYDVKM. CDR3 DNA sequence: TGTGCCAGCATCCCGGGGGAGGCTAGGGGAGCTTTCTTT. Amino acid sequence: CASIPGEARGAFF.

This clonotype was picked up many times. The V call is TRBV19, the J call TRBJ2-7, with TRBD2 matching over 12 bases. This CDR3 spans 17 amino acids. The V segment lost 3 bases and the J segment 1 base; nucleotides outside the gene matches: 7. Germline V gene sequence: CDR1 LNHDA, CDR2 SQIVND (reference sequence). CDR3 in DNA: TGTGCCAGTAGTATGGGACTAGCGGGCGCTTTTTCCTACGAGCAGTACTTC. Translating gives CASSMGLAGAFSYEQYF.

This clonotype was picked up a small number of times. The chain carries TRBV4-1 and TRBJ2-2; 14 nucleotides agree with TRBD2. The ends lost 4 bases at V and 6 bases at J; junction bases unmatched: 16. CDR3 size: 20 residues. Germline values: CDR1 MGHRA, CDR2 YSYEKL. The CDR3 region is CASSPSAVSPGLAGAGELFF. Here the CDR3 DNA reads TGCGCCAGCAGCCCCAGCGCCGTTTCGCCGGGACTAGCGGGGGCCGGGGAGCTGTTTTTT.

Of note for this clonotype: One end of the junction does not line up with germline, which may come from a read error. The rearrangement uses TRBV6-2 or TRBV6-3 and TRBJ1-2; TRBD1 agrees at 7 bases. Germline V gene sequence: CDR1 MNHEY, CDR2 SVGEGT. This CDR3 is 13 amino acids long. The DNA for the CDR3 is TGTGCCAGCAGCCCCGGGACAGCGGGAAGGAGCTCCTTC. This translates into CASSPGTAGRSSF.

This chain connects TRBV20-1 to TRBJ2-3; 12 nucleotides agree with TRBD2. The germline V gene encodes CDR1 DFQATT and CDR2 SNEGSKA (reference sequence). With 3 bases clipped from V and 4 bases from J, the junction kept 5 bases outside the gene matches. CDR3 length: 15 residues. The CDR3 loop reads CSARVLAGGADTQYF. In DNA, the CDR3 is TGCAGTGCTAGGGTTCTAGCGGGAGGGGCAGATACGCAGTATTTT.

This clonotype was recorded at least ten times. This chain joins TRBV5-1 and TRBJ2-1, with TRBD2 identical over 8 bases. Losses at the gene ends were 5 bases for V and 0 bases for J; bases not matched to a gene: 7. There are 16 residues in the CDR3. Germline lookup yields CDR1 SGHRS and CDR2 YFSETQ. CDR3 bases: TGCGCCAGCAGGGTATCGAGCGGGAGCTCCTACAATGAGCAGTTCTTC. It is translated as CASRVSSGSSYNEQFF.

This chain uses TRBV12-5 with TRBJ2-7; TRBD1 agrees at 9 bases. Trimming took 6 bases from V and 9 from J; bases not matched to a gene: 15. Germline V gene lookup returns CDR1 LGHNT and CDR2 FRNRAP. The CDR3 is made up of 15 amino acids. The CDR3 nucleotides are TGTGCTAGTGGCCCCGCCGGGACAGGGACTCAAGTGCAGTACTTC. It specifies CASGPAGTGTQVQYF.

This clonotype showed up many times. The chain uses TRBV11-2 and TRBJ2-2, with TRBD2 as a possible D gene (5 bases). V was shortened by 0 bases and J by 4 bases, with 9 bases between the two germline ends. This CDR3 is 15 amino acids long. Germline assignment: CDR1 SGHAT and CDR2 FQNNGV. The CDR3 is CASSLDRAGTGELFF. The CDR3 DNA reads TGTGCCAGCAGCTTAGATCGGGCGGGCACCGGGGAGCTGTTTTTT.

There are many counts of this clonotype. The chain joins TRBV27 to TRBJ1-6; unclear D gene. Germline CDR1 and CDR2: MNHEY and SMNVEV (reference sequence). The V gene lost 2 bases and the J gene lost 7 bases, with 15 bases spanning the gap. CDR3 length equals 16 residues. In DNA, the CDR3 is TGTGCCAGCAGTTTAAGGGCCGACTCTCTGAATTCACCCCTCCACTTT. It is translated as CASSLRADSLNSPLHF.

This clonotype showed up many times. This chain connects TRBV15 to TRBJ1-1; 8 bases line up with TRBD1. The V gene end was trimmed by 2 bases and the J gene end by 3 bases; junction bases not matched to a gene: 5. Germline loops: CDR1 LNHNV, CDR2 YYDKDF (reference sequence). The CDR3 covers 15 residues. CDR3 protein: CATSRPTGEHTEAFF. CDR3 bases: TGTGCCACCAGCAGACCGACAGGGGAACACACTGAAGCTTTCTTT.

A word on this clonotype: Just one base apart from a much larger clone, this may be a read error. The chain carries TRBV6-2 or TRBV6-3 and TRBJ1-2, with D uncertain. This CDR3 is built from 13 residues. Germline values: CDR1 MNHEY, CDR2 SVGEGT. This CDR3 is CASNYQDLYGYTF. CDR3 DNA: TGTGCCAGCAATTACCAGGACCTCTATGGCTACACCTTC.

This clonotype has at least ten counts. V and J are TRBV12-3 or TRBV12-4 and TRBJ1-2, with a tentative D call TRBD1 (6 bases). The germline V and J ends were trimmed by 6 bases and 7 bases, with 15 bases remaining between them. The CDR3 runs to 13 residues. CDR3 region: CASSWGARGGYTF. Here the CDR3 DNA reads TGTGCCAGCAGCTGGGGGGCGAGGGGTGGCTACACCTTC.

The chain couples TRBV7-9 to TRBJ1-3; no clear D. This CDR3 spans 14 amino acids. V was pared by 5 bases and J by 3 bases, with 11 bases between. Germline V gene data show CDR1 as SEHNR and CDR2 as FQNEAQ (reference sequence). The CDR3 protein is CASSQAVRGNTIYF. For the CDR3, the DNA is TGTGCCAGCAGCCAAGCAGTGCGTGGAAACACCATATATTTT.

The rearrangement links TRBV6-1 to TRBJ1-5, with D uncertain. Trimming removed 1 base from V and 6 bases from J, with 13 bases in between. Germline lookup yields CDR1 MNHNS and CDR2 SASEGT. The CDR3 consists of 15 residues. CDR3 coding DNA: TGTGCCAGCAGTGAAGGGTGGGGAGCCAGTCAGCCCCAGCATTTT. This encodes CASSEGWGASQPQHF.

This clonotype was observed at least ten times. This chain uses TRBV11-3 with TRBJ2-1; 7 bases are shared with TRBD1. J gave up 4 bases and V 6 bases, and 3 bases lay outside the gene matches. CDR3 length equals 13 residues. Per germline, CDR1 SGHNT and CDR2 YENEEA. CDR3 sequence (DNA): TGTGCCAGCAGACTACAGGGGTACAATGAGCAGTTCTTC. As protein: CASRLQGYNEQFF. Drawing the rest from reference TRBV11-3 and TRBJ2-1, the complete variable domain is EAGVVQSPRYKIIEKKQPVAFWCNPISGHNTLYWYLQNLGQGPELLIRYENEEAVDDSQLPKDRFSAERLKGVDSTLKIQPAELGDSAVYLCASRLQGYNEQFFGPGTRLTVL.

The chain joins TRBV6-1 to TRBJ2-7, with TRBD2 as a possible D gene (6 bases). V lost 5 bases, J lost 6 bases, and 14 bases lay in between. Germline V gene data show CDR1 as MNHNS and CDR2 as SASEGT. The CDR3 is 13 amino acids. The CDR3 sequence is CASSPGTPGEQYV. DNA for the CDR3: TGTGCCAGCAGTCCAGGGACTCCTGGCGAGCAGTACGTC.

At least ten counts were recorded for this clonotype. The chain combines TRBV2 with TRBJ1-1; 7 nucleotides align to TRBD1. This CDR3 has 16 residues. Germline V gene data show CDR1 as SNHLY and CDR2 as FYNNEI. The V segment lost 0 bases and the J segment 1 base; nucleotides outside the gene matches: 5. CDR3 in amino acids: CASSEANRDRNTEAFF. The CDR3 DNA reads as TGTGCCAGCAGTGAAGCTAACCGGGACAGGAACACTGAAGCTTTCTTT.